This TCR beta chain was sequenced during a study of blood T cell repertoires in COVID-19 (dated by TCRdb to about 2020). About the full investigation: The collaborator samples originated in the United States, Italy and Spain and spanned the acute and convalescent phases of COVID-19. Samples came from the ongoing ImmuneRACE study (first 160 participants) plus 1,254 subjects from 6 global collaborators. The repertoires were released in a freely available public database meant as a resource for research on the immune response to SARS-CoV-2. Subjects who had been exposed to COVID-19, were actively infected with it, or had recovered from it provided the deeply sampled blood TCRbeta repertoires that made up the dataset. The sample metadata nearly always contained a de-identified subject ID, COVID-19 status, age in years and sex. The prospective study material was composed of cDNA or gDNA derived from T cells, B-cell-depleted T cells, or PBMCs. HLA class I and class II types, where available, came from metadata supplied by the sample provider rather than from assay-based typing.

Relative to germline, V is 1 base shorter and J is 3 bases shorter, with 13 bases between their ends. Counted from cysteine to phenylalanine, this CDR3 has 16 amino acids. The read is trimmed to its CDR3 DNA, 48 bases read in frame from base 1. In the germline V gene (reference sequence), CDR1 corresponds to LNHNV and CDR2 to YYDKDF. The immunoSEQ Assay, a bias-controlled multiplex PCR, was used to amplify TCRbeta CDR3 regions from genomic DNA. Turning to the authors' computational methods: The number of nucleated cells in each sample was estimated from the amplification of reference gene primers within the assay. To quantify the absolute abundance of each unique TCRbeta CDR3 rearrangement, sequence reads were collapsed and filtered. Productive Simpson clonality was computed per sample as the square root of Simpson's diversity index over productive rearrangements. This is the immuneACCESS table as TCRdb keeps it, with only in-frame sequences that have V and J called. A part of the clones is gone; compared with another copy, unresolved V genes explain less than half, and the rest is unexplained. The V and J calls and clone size come from that table; D and trimming were worked out from the DNA. Across this sample there are some 150,000 clones, with roughly 88% seen only once. The ten largest clones represent about 1.2% of the sample.

Another Seattle source contributed samples from volunteer blood donors who had recovered from COVID-19. Whole blood was collected in K2EDTA tubes by collaborating institutions according to the institutions' own protocols. For TCRbeta analysis, collaborators shipped samples as frozen whole blood, isolated PBMCs, or DNA extracted from either of those sample types. The table lists this clone with a few counts. What antigen it recognizes has not been identified. One base away there is no much larger clone; base qualities are not given. Results the study describes overall, beyond this receptor: How much clinical and demographic metadata was included differed by source and by participant, and the metadata was provided uncurated.

This clonotype originated in a man aged 60 to 69 who had recovered from COVID-19. This sequence uses TRBV15 and TRBJ1-5; a tentative D match to TRBD1 spans 6 bases. Source material: peripheral blood. In nucleotides, the sequence is TGTGCCACCAGCAGAGGATATGGGGGCATCAATCAGCCCCAGCATTTT. Its translation reads: CATSRGYGGINQPQHF.